What follows is one TCR beta chain and its context. These data come from a study of blood T cell repertoires in COVID-19. Background on the study: From the United States, Italy and Spain came samples of acute and convalescent COVID-19.

Authors' analysis steps: Amplifying reference gene primers gave estimates of nucleated cell counts. Generated by immunoSEQ multiplex PCR, the TCRdb table keeps only in-frame clones and is missing some. V, J and clone size are taken as reported in that table, and D and trimming were inferred from the DNA itself. The data hold around 70,000 clones, with roughly 79% observed a single time. The CDR3 covers 14 residues. Germline CDR1 is MNHEY and CDR2 is SVGEGT. V was cut by 0 bases and J by 7 bases, with 10 bases left in between. This sequence was found in a woman between 70 and 85 years old with acute or convalescent COVID-19. Sequenced material: peripheral blood. The V gene is TRBV6-2 or TRBV6-3, the J gene TRBJ1-5; perhaps TRBD1 as D (5 bases). Here the CDR3 DNA reads TGTGCCAGCAGTTACTCCGGGGGGGGGCAGCCCCAGCATTTT. This encodes CASSYSGGGQPQHF.